This TCR beta chain was captured by sequencing in a study of shared clonotypes between healthy human individuals. Terminally differentiated effector memory CD45RA+ cells were left out of the naive CD8 fraction, which was CD45RO-negative and positively selected for CCR7. All donors were healthy HIV-negative adults lacking recent acute infections or vaccinations. The protocol was immunoSEQ multiplex PCR, while the TCRdb copy is restricted to in-frame clones and leaves out a portion. The sample shows 750,000 to 1,000,000 clones, almost 95% of them seen only once. Germline CDR1 is MDHEN and CDR2 is SYDVKM. The CDR3 totals 17 residues. Trimming at V came to 0 bases and at J to 5 bases, leaving 7 bases not matched to a gene.

The TCR comes from a man younger than 45 in good health. This chain links TRBV28 with TRBJ2-1; 10 bases are a match to TRBD1. Sequenced material: naive CD8+ T cells sorted from blood. The CDR3 protein is CASSLCPRDRGHNEQFF. CDR3 in DNA: TGTGCCAGCAGTTTATGCCCCCGGGACAGGGGTCACAATGAGCAGTTCTTC.